The next 18 T cell receptor beta chains were all read from a single sample in a study of blood T cell repertoires in COVID-19. Generated by immunoSEQ multiplex PCR, the TCRdb table keeps only in-frame clones and is missing some. The table records some 180,000 clones, over 80% of them present only once. The specimen was peripheral blood. These receptors all stem from a woman aged 80 or over with COVID-19, enrolled during active disease.

The rearrangement joins TRBV19 to TRBJ2-1; 13 bases are shared with TRBD2. CDR3 size: 16 residues. Trimming cost V 4 bases and J 6 bases; bases outside gene matches: 6. Germline CDR1 and CDR2: LNHDA and SQIVND (reference sequence). The CDR3 loop reads CASSKLAGGPRNEQFF. CDR3 DNA: TGTGCCAGTAGTAAACTAGCGGGAGGGCCCCGCAATGAGCAGTTCTTC. The full variable domain, with the rest looked up from reference TRBV19 and TRBJ2-1, is DGGITQSPKYLFRKEGQNVTLSCEQNLNHDAMYWYRQDPGQGLRLIYYSQIVNDFQKGDIAEGYSVSREKKESFPLTVTSAQKNPTAFYLCASSKLAGGPRNEQFFGPGTRLTVL.

The genes are TRBV28 and TRBJ2-7; TRBD1 agrees at 8 bases. This CDR3 spans 15 amino acids. Germline loops: CDR1 MDHEN, CDR2 SYDVKM. V trimming: 3 bases; J trimming: 5 bases; junction bases outside the gene matches: 9. The CDR3 here is CASSFRGRLSDEQYF. CDR3 nucleotides: TGTGCCAGCAGTTTCAGGGGGCGCCTCTCAGACGAGCAGTACTTC.

The chain uses TRBV6-6 and TRBJ2-6, with 10 bases lining up with TRBD1. This CDR3 is 17 amino acids long. The V segment lost 5 bases and the J segment 2 bases; nucleotides outside the gene matches: 6. Germline CDR1 is MNHNY and CDR2 is SVGAGI (reference sequence). The CDR3 reads CASSPGQGRAGANVLTF. Here the CDR3 DNA reads TGTGCCAGCAGTCCGGGACAGGGGCGAGCTGGGGCCAACGTCCTGACTTTC.

This clone was counted between two and nine times. The V call is TRBV15, the J call TRBJ2-3; D is possibly TRBD1 (5 bases). The CDR3 consists of 15 residues. The V end lost 1 base, the J end lost 2 bases, and 10 bases lay between the germline ends. Germline values: CDR1 LNHNV, CDR2 YYDKDF (reference sequence). This chain's CDR3 is CATSRAQANTDTQYF. CDR3 bases: TGTGCCACCAGCAGAGCACAGGCGAACACAGATACGCAGTATTTT. Based on the CDR3 plus reference TRBV15 and TRBJ2-3, the full variable domain is DAMVIQNPRYQVTQFGKPVTLSCSQTLNHNVMYWYQQKSSQAPKLLFHYYDKDFNNEADTPDNFQSRRPNTSFCFLDIRSPGLGDTAMYLCATSRAQANTDTQYFGPGTRLTVL.

The count of this clone is one. The V and J genes are TRBV29-1 and TRBJ1-2; D possibly corresponds to TRBD1 (5 bases). From germline, CDR1 is SQVTM and CDR2 ANQGSEA. V was shortened by 6 bases and J by 3 bases, with 14 bases between the two germline ends. There are 13 residues in the CDR3. CDR3 sequence reads: CSVAPVGDYGYTF. For the CDR3, the DNA is TGCAGCGTGGCACCTGTAGGGGACTATGGCTACACCTTC.

This clone showed up just once. This rearrangement joins TRBV18 to TRBJ1-6; a weak D match, TRBD1 (5 bases). The CDR3 extends over 15 amino acids. Trimming left V 2 bases short and J 5 bases short, with 10 bases between. Germline V CDR1 and CDR2: KGHSH, LQKENI. In nucleotides, the CDR3 is TGTGCCAGCTCACCAATGACAGTGGATAATTCACCCCTCCACTTT. Translation gives CASSPMTVDNSPLHF.

The CDR3 spells CASSAGDANYGYTF. The DNA of the CDR3 is TGTGCCAGCAGTGCAGGGGATGCGAACTATGGCTACACCTTC. The chain links TRBV28 to TRBJ1-2; maybe TRBD1 (6 bases). Germline CDR1 MDHEN, CDR2 SYDVKM. Trimming left V 5 bases short and J 2 bases short, with 12 bases between. This CDR3 comprises 14 residues.

The rearrangement joins TRBV28 to TRBJ2-3; D unresolved. This CDR3 has 12 amino acids. The V gene's germline CDR1 is MDHEN and CDR2 SYDVKM. Trimming shortened V by 2 bases and J by 8 bases, and 8 bases separated the two germline ends. The DNA for the CDR3 is TGTGCCAGCAGTTTAAGGTGGAGTACGCAGTATTTT. Residues: CASSLRWSTQYF. Using reference TRBV28 and TRBJ2-3 for the parts outside the CDR3, the full variable domain is DVKVTQSSRYLVKRTGEKVFLECVQDMDHENMFWYRQDPGLGLRLIYFSYDVKMKEKGDIPEGYSVSREKKERFSLILESASTNQTSMYLCASSLRWSTQYFGPGTRLTVL.

J is TRBJ1-4 and V is TRBV14; D is uncertain. V lost 1 base, J lost 10 bases, and 13 bases lay in between. This CDR3 is 14 amino acids long. The germline V gene encodes CDR1 SGHDN and CDR2 FVKESK. Written as DNA, the CDR3 is TGTGCCAGCAGCCAAGGGGTCCCGTCGGGAAAACTGTTTTTT. Translated: CASSQGVPSGKLFF. The complete variable domain, with remaining parts taken from reference TRBV14 and TRBJ1-4, reads EAGVTQFPSHSVIEKGQTVTLRCDPISGHDNLYWYRRVMGKEIKFLLHFVKESKQDESGMPNNRFLAERTGGTYSTLKVQPAELEDSGVYFCASSQGVPSGKLFFGSGTQLSVL.

V is TRBV19 and J is TRBJ1-2; 8 bases agree with TRBD1. CDR3 length equals 14 residues. Losses at the gene ends were 5 bases for V and 8 bases for J; bases not matched to a gene: 10. Germline-derived CDR1 and CDR2 are LNHDA and SQIVND (reference sequence). The CDR3 loop reads CASSVTGTGAGYTF. DNA for the CDR3: TGTGCCAGTAGTGTAACCGGGACAGGTGCCGGCTACACCTTC.

CDR3 region: CASSSRRGQGAYEQYF. The DNA of the CDR3 is TGTGCCAGCAGTTCCCGAAGAGGACAGGGAGCCTACGAGCAGTACTTC. The chain recombines TRBV6-2 or TRBV6-3 with TRBJ2-7; 8 nucleotides match TRBD1. The V and J ends lost 4 bases and 2 bases, in that order; junction bases with no gene match: 10. The CDR3 totals 16 residues. CDR1 MNHEY and CDR2 SVGEGT come from the germline V gene.

This clone was seen a handful of times. The chain employs TRBV11-2 and TRBJ2-4, with a weak D call TRBD1 (6 bases). Germline-derived CDR1 and CDR2 are SGHAT and FQNNGV. CDR3 size: 16 residues. V was trimmed by 3 bases and J by 2 bases, leaving 14 bases between them. The CDR3 region has the DNA TGTGCCAGCAGCTTGAGAGGGGGATCTTCCAAAAACATTCAGTACTTC. Translating it yields CASSLRGGSSKNIQYF. Based on the CDR3 plus reference TRBV11-2 and TRBJ2-4, the full variable domain is EAGVAQSPRYKIIEKRQSVAFWCNPISGHATLYWYQQILGQGPKLLIQFQNNGVVDDSQLPKDRFSAERLKGVDSTLKIQPAKLEDSAVYLCASSLRGGSSKNIQYFGAGTRLSVL.

This rearrangement joins TRBV18 to TRBJ1-1; tentatively, D is TRBD1 (5 bases). The ends were cut back, 3 bases at V and 1 base at J, with 15 bases in the middle. The CDR3 is made up of 16 amino acids. Per the germline V gene, CDR1 is KGHSH and CDR2 is LQKENI. The CDR3 DNA sequence: TGTGCCAGCTCACCCATTACAGGAAAATCGAACACTGAAGCTTTCTTT. This sequence encodes CASSPITGKSNTEAFF.

The rearrangement joins TRBV29-1 to TRBJ1-2; D call uncertain. The germline gives CDR1 SQVTM, CDR2 ANQGSEA. The CDR3 consists of 13 residues. Deletions cut 7 bases from V and 6 bases from J, with 18 bases between. CDR3 residues: CSALEHLPNGYTF. For the CDR3, the DNA is TGCAGCGCCCTAGAACACCTACCCAATGGCTACACCTTC.

The chain links TRBV18 to TRBJ2-1, with D perhaps matching TRBD2 (6 bases). This CDR3 spans 15 amino acids. Trimming stripped 4 bases from V and 9 bases from J, with 19 bases between. Germline CDR1 reads KGHSH; CDR2 reads LQKENI. The CDR3 protein is CASSRQSGTDGEQFF. CDR3 DNA: TGTGCCAGCTCACGTCAGTCCGGGACTGACGGTGAGCAGTTCTTC. The full variable domain, in which reference TRBV18 and TRBJ2-1 provide the parts outside the CDR3, is NAGVMQNPRHLVRRRGQEARLRCSPMKGHSHVYWYRQLPEEGLKFMVYLQKENIIDESGMPKERFSAEFPKEGPSILRIQQVVRGDSAAYFCASSRQSGTDGEQFFGPGTRLTVL.

The chain couples TRBV7-9 to TRBJ2-3; TRBD1 is a possible D gene (6 bases). CDR3 length equals 16 residues. Trimming left V 1 base short and J 4 bases short, with 15 bases between. The germline CDR1 and CDR2 sequences are SEHNR and FQNEAQ (reference sequence). The CDR3 here is CASSLGIQGKADTQYF. The CDR3 DNA reads TGTGCCAGCAGCTTAGGTATTCAGGGGAAGGCAGATACGCAGTATTTT. Full variable domain (missing parts from reference TRBV7-9 and TRBJ2-3): DTGVSQNPRHKITKRGQNVTFRCDPISEHNRLYWYRQTLGQGPEFLTYFQNEAQLEKSRLLSDRFSAERPKGSFSTLEIQRTEQGDSAMYLCASSLGIQGKADTQYFGPGTRLTVL.

The chain joins TRBV7-8 to TRBJ1-4; D gene ambiguous. Germline assignment: CDR1 SGHVS and CDR2 FQNEAQ. The CDR3 length is 14 residues. Trimming stripped 5 bases from V and 3 bases from J, with 10 bases between. The CDR3 sequence is CASSIRSSNEKLFF. CDR3 DNA sequence: TGTGCCAGCAGCATCCGGTCTTCTAATGAAAAACTGTTTTTT. Full variable domain (missing parts from reference TRBV7-8 and TRBJ1-4): GAGVSQSPRYKVAKRGQDVALRCDPISGHVSLFWYQQALGQGPEFLTYFQNEAQLDKSGLPSDRFFAERPEGSVSTLKIQRTQQEDSAVYLCASSIRSSNEKLFFGSGTQLSVL.

This clone was seen a single time. The V gene is TRBV18, the J gene TRBJ1-4; the match to TRBD1 covers 9 bases. CDR3 length: 18 residues. Per germline, CDR1 KGHSH and CDR2 LQKENI. The V segment lost 4 bases and the J segment 0 bases; nucleotides outside the gene matches: 9. The CDR3 loop is CASSRRQGGPTTNEKLFF. Written as DNA, the CDR3 is TGTGCCAGCTCACGACGACAGGGGGGGCCAACAACTAATGAAAAACTGTTTTTT.